These T cell receptor beta chains were read from a single sample in a study of cytomegalovirus exposure and HLA in healthy donors. Only in-frame clones appear in the TCRdb table, and some are missing; sequencing was by immunoSEQ multiplex PCR. The top ten hold 1.5% to 2% of the sample, which has approximately 220,000 clones, over 75% seen once. The sample consisted of PBMCs. Receptors originate from a young man in good health and CMV-seronegative. Both conserved end residues are part of each CDR3. D genes are given only for firm matches. Clone sizes are given selectively: once, few, many, or a class where the clone is expanded.

D	size	J	V	CDR3	DNA
.	.	TRBJ2-7	TRBV7-2	CASSPLSSAGEQYF	TGTGCCAGCAGCCCGCTGTCCTCGGCGGGTGAGCAGTACTTC
.	few	TRBJ1-2	TRBV6-5	CASRRTDYGYTF	TGTGCCAGCAGACGGACAGACTATGGCTACACCTTC
TRBD1	.	TRBJ2-7	TRBV19	CASSIDRRGHYEQYF	TGTGCCAGTAGTATAGATCGCAGGGGGCACTACGAGCAGTACTTC
TRBD2	.	TRBJ2-1	TRBV14	CASSPLAYSYNEQFF	TGTGCCAGCAGCCCACTAGCGTACTCCTACAATGAGCAGTTCTTC
TRBD1	.	TRBJ2-3	TRBV6-1	CASSDDTGVHTDTQYF	TGTGCCAGCAGTGATGATACAGGGGTCCACACAGATACGCAGTATTTT
TRBD2	once	TRBJ2-1	TRBV7-2	CASSLSRSGGYNEQFF	TGTGCCAGCAGCTTATCTAGGAGCGGGGGATACAATGAGCAGTTCTTC
.	.	TRBJ1-2	TRBV10-3	CAISDRGDGYTF	TGTGCCATCAGTGACAGGGGAGATGGCTACACCTTC
.	once	TRBJ1-1	TRBV7-2	CASSSQGQGNTEAFF	TGTGCCAGCAGCTCCCAGGGGCAGGGGAACACTGAAGCTTTCTTT
.	.	TRBJ2-7	TRBV11-2	CASSLFPGKYEQYF	TGTGCCAGCAGCTTATTTCCGGGAAAGTACGAGCAGTACTTC
TRBD1	.	TRBJ1-1	TRBV9	CASSPRQGANTEAFF	TGTGCCAGCAGCCCTCGACAGGGGGCGAACACTGAAGCTTTCTTT
TRBD2	once	TRBJ2-7	TRBV19	CASSKRAGGTSIAQYF	TGTGCCAGTAGCAAAAGGGCGGGGGGAACGTCCATCGCCCAGTACTTC
TRBD1	.	TRBJ2-1	TRBV5-1	CASSLGPGQGYNEQFF	TGCGCCAGCAGCTTGGGGCCGGGACAGGGATACAATGAGCAGTTCTTC
.	.	TRBJ1-1	TRBV29-1	CSVEDINTEAFF	TGCAGCGTTGAGGACATAAACACTGAAGCTTTCTTT
.	.	TRBJ1-1	TRBV7-9	CASSLEGRVISGQAFF	TGTGCCAGCAGCTTAGAGGGCAGGGTGATTTCCGGTCAAGCTTTCTTT
TRBD2	.	TRBJ2-5	TRBV6-8	CASTPGREGQGETQYF	TGTGCCAGCACCCCCGGGCGGGAGGGCCAGGGAGAGACCCAGTACTTC
.	.	TRBJ1-1	TRBV19	CASMNSVKNTEAFF	TGTGCCAGTATGAACAGTGTGAAAAACACTGAAGCTTTCTTT
TRBD2	.	TRBJ2-7	TRBV5-1	CASSLEGGRGSEQYF	TGCGCCAGCAGCTTGGAAGGCGGGAGGGGTTCCGAGCAGTACTTC
.	.	TRBJ2-1	TRBV9	CASSVVADSRNEQFF	TGTGCCAGCAGCGTAGTGGCGGACTCAAGGAATGAGCAGTTCTTC
TRBD2	.	TRBJ2-7	TRBV6-5	CASSDRTSGYEQYF	TGTGCCAGCAGTGATCGGACTAGCGGTTACGAGCAGTACTTC
.	.	TRBJ2-5	TRBV7-2	CASSLGPGVGQETQYF	TGTGCCAGCAGCTTAGGCCCGGGGGTAGGCCAAGAGACCCAGTACTTC
.	.	TRBJ2-1	TRBV5-6	CASSLDRVERNEQFF	TGTGCCAGCAGCTTGGACAGGGTCGAGAGAAATGAGCAGTTCTTC
TRBD2	.	TRBJ2-7	TRBV4-3	CASSQELAGVHEQYF	TGCGCCAGCAGCCAAGAGCTAGCGGGAGTCCACGAGCAGTACTTC
TRBD1	.	TRBJ2-3	TRBV30	CAWNFGGTGRDTQYF	TGTGCCTGGAACTTTGGCGGGACAGGGCGCGATACGCAGTATTTT
TRBD1	.	TRBJ2-5	TRBV6-5	CASSPTGTGEWEQYF	TGTGCCAGCAGTCCCACCGGGACAGGGGAATGGGAGCAGTACTTC
TRBD1	.	TRBJ1-2	TRBV15	CATSTHQGGYGYTF	TGTGCCACCAGCACCCACCAGGGGGGCTATGGCTACACCTTC
TRBD1	.	TRBJ2-1	TRBV30	CAWTTTGGGEQFF	TGTGCCTGGACTACGACAGGGGGCGGTGAGCAGTTCTTC
TRBD1	.	TRBJ1-1	TRBV9	CASSVGDRGSPRFNTEAFF	TGTGCCAGCAGCGTAGGAGACAGGGGAAGCCCGAGATTCAACACTGAAGCTTTCTTT
.	.	TRBJ2-7	TRBV7-2	CASSLVAQGNYEQYF	TGTGCCAGCAGCTTAGTCGCCCAGGGCAACTACGAGCAGTACTTC
TRBD1	.	TRBJ1-3	TRBV5-1	CASSLKGGTAGNTIYF	TGCGCCAGCAGCTTGAAAGGCGGGACAGCTGGAAACACCATATATTTT
.	.	TRBJ1-2	TRBV28	CASSSDSFLYGYTF	TGTGCCAGCAGTTCAGACAGCTTTCTATATGGCTACACCTTC
.	few	TRBJ2-1	TRBV21-1	CASSKFRRGPGNEQFF	TGTGCCAGCAGCAAATTCCGGCGGGGCCCCGGCAATGAGCAGTTCTTC
.	.	TRBJ1-3	TRBV10-3	CAISGGLDPSGNTIYF	TGTGCCATCAGTGGGGGCTTGGACCCCTCTGGAAACACCATATATTTT
.	.	TRBJ2-7	TRBV19	CASSALHRSAGYEQYF	TGTGCCAGTAGTGCCCTCCACAGGAGCGCTGGCTACGAGCAGTACTTC
TRBD2	once	TRBJ2-1	TRBV25-1	CASSDAGVPYNEQFF	TGTGCCAGCAGTGACGCGGGAGTACCTTACAATGAACAGTTCTTC
TRBD2	.	TRBJ2-5	TRBV28	CASSSPEHSGGETQYF	TGTGCCAGCAGTTCTCCGGAACACTCGGGGGGAGAGACCCAGTACTTC
.	few	TRBJ1-2	TRBV5-1	CASSLDGNLNYGYTF	TGCGCCAGCAGCTTGGACGGGAATCTGAACTATGGCTACACCTTC
TRBD2	.	TRBJ2-3	TRBV5-1	CASSLGTSGRAASDTQYF	TGCGCCAGCAGCTTAGGGACTAGCGGGAGGGCCGCTTCCGATACGCAGTATTTT
TRBD2	.	TRBJ2-5	TRBV5-1	CASSPRTSGGAYQETQYF	TGCGCCAGCAGCCCGCGGACTAGCGGGGGGGCCTATCAAGAGACCCAGTACTTC
TRBD1	.	TRBJ2-7	TRBV9	CASSTRPGQGANEQYF	TGTGCCAGCAGCACGCGGCCCGGACAGGGGGCCAACGAGCAGTACTTC
TRBD1	.	TRBJ1-6	TRBV7-6	CASSAGQGVNSPLHF	TGTGCCAGCAGCGCCGGACAGGGGGTTAATTCACCCCTCCACTTT